Below are 30 T cell receptor beta chains sequenced from a single sample in a study of regulatory T cells. Points from the study as a whole: In CD3G-deficient patients, conventional CD4+ T cells were enriched for hydrophobic CDR3 residues at positions 6 and 7.

The primer mix had 52 TRBV and 13 TRBJ primers. Measured with immunoSEQ multiplex PCR; TCRdb has only the in-frame clones, and not every one. The data show about 32,000 clones, about nine tenths seen once. These receptors' targets are unknown. Sequenced sample: conventional CD4+ T cells sorted from blood. These TCRs come from a person aged 18 to 30 with CD3G deficiency.

V gene TRBV5-1 combines with J gene TRBJ2-1; 7 bases are a match to TRBD2. This CDR3 region has 14 residues. Looked up from germline, CDR1 is SGHRS and CDR2 is YFSETQ. V lost 0 bases and J lost 6; bases outside the gene matches: 3. The CDR3 DNA reads TGCGCCAGCAGCTTGGGCCTAGCGGTCAATGAGCAGTTCTTC. It codes for CASSLGLAVNEQFF.

This chain uses TRBV6-6 with TRBJ1-4; 7 positions agree with TRBD1. Germline-derived CDR1 and CDR2 are MNHNY and SVGAGI (reference sequence). The ends lost 7 bases at V and 8 bases at J; junction bases unmatched: 7. This CDR3 is built from 13 residues. Here the CDR3 DNA reads TGTGCCAGCACCCGGGCAGGGGGGGAAAAACTGTTTTTT. The encoded protein is CASTRAGGEKLFF.

The rearrangement links TRBV28 to TRBJ2-1; D remains unclear. Germline V gives CDR1 MDHEN, CDR2 SYDVKM. Trimming left V 5 bases short and J 6 bases short, with 17 bases between. The CDR3 is made up of 15 amino acids. The CDR3 loop is CASSNLGHLGNEQFF. The CDR3 DNA sequence: TGTGCCAGCAGTAATCTTGGGCACCTTGGCAATGAGCAGTTCTTC.

This clone was seen just once. This sequence joins TRBV11-2 and TRBJ2-2; TRBD2 might be the D (5 bases). The germline V gene encodes CDR1 SGHAT and CDR2 FQNNGV. V shed 6 bases and J shed 4 bases, with 15 bases lying between them. The CDR3 loop spans 15 amino acids. The CDR3 is CASRRAGGGTGELFF. CDR3 in DNA: TGTGCCAGCAGGCGTGCGGGCGGAGGCACCGGGGAGCTGTTTTTT.

The CDR3 region has the DNA TGCGCCAGCAGCCTACAGGAGTCCGGGGAGCTGTTTTTT. Translation: CASSLQESGELFF. The chain uses TRBV5-1 and TRBJ2-2; tentatively, D is TRBD1 (5 bases). Trimming took off 4 bases at V and 6 bases at J, with 10 bases between the two ends. This CDR3 contains 13 residues. Germline assignment: CDR1 SGHRS and CDR2 YFSETQ.

This clone has a single count. The chain has TRBV28 and TRBJ1-4, with D maybe TRBD1 (5 bases). Germline CDR1 MDHEN, CDR2 SYDVKM. The CDR3 extends over 15 amino acids. V was shortened by 3 bases and J by 4 bases, with 12 bases between the two germline ends. CDR3 in DNA: TGTGCCAGCAGTTTTCGGACAATTCATAATGAAAAACTGTTTTTT. This gives the protein CASSFRTIHNEKLFF.

Comment on this clone: The sample contains more than one DNA sequence encoding this CDR3. The chain links TRBV19 to TRBJ1-1, with D maybe TRBD1 (5 bases). The CDR3 covers 14 residues. Germline V gene data show CDR1 as LNHDA and CDR2 as SQIVND (reference sequence). V was clipped by 5 bases and J by 0 bases, with 10 bases between them. CDR3 in DNA: TGTGCCAGTAGTCCCCGGGGCCTGAACACTGAAGCTTTCTTT. Protein product: CASSPRGLNTEAFF.

The rearrangement joins TRBV7-6 to TRBJ2-1; 10 nucleotides agree with TRBD2. V trimming: 0 bases; J trimming: 10 bases; junction bases outside the gene matches: 6. The CDR3 sequence is 15 residues long. Germline CDR1 SGHVS, CDR2 FNYEAQ. This chain's CDR3 is CASSLASGGRGEQFF. The CDR3 DNA reads TGTGCCAGCAGCTTAGCTAGCGGGGGGCGAGGGGAGCAGTTCTTC.

The V and J genes are TRBV10-2 and TRBJ2-7; 9 bases are a match to TRBD2. Germline V gene lookup returns CDR1 WSHSY and CDR2 SAAADI. J was trimmed by 4 bases and V by 2 bases; bases with no gene match: 9. This CDR3 is built from 16 residues. The CDR3 nucleotides are TGCGCCAGCAGTGAGAAACTAGCGGGCCTGGCGTACGAGCAGTACTTC. It yields the protein CASSEKLAGLAYEQYF.

This clone was recorded once. CDR3 protein: CASSLGQRDGYTF. The CDR3 nucleotides are TGTGCCAGCAGCTTGGGACAGAGAGATGGCTACACCTTC. The rearrangement joins TRBV7-2 to TRBJ1-2; TRBD1 matches at 7 bases. Trimming at V came to 3 bases and at J to 6 bases, leaving 4 bases not matched to a gene. CDR1 and CDR2 (germline): SGHTA, FQGNSA. The CDR3 consists of 13 residues.

The sample holds one count of this clone. The chain uses TRBV28 and TRBJ2-3; TRBD1 might be the D (5 bases). Germline V lookup: CDR1 MDHEN, CDR2 SYDVKM. V was pared by 4 bases and J by 5 bases, with 7 bases between. This CDR3 has 12 amino acids. The CDR3 DNA follows: TGTGCCAGCAGTTCAGGGAAAGATACGCAGTATTTT. Residues: CASSSGKDTQYF. The complete variable domain, with remaining parts taken from reference TRBV28 and TRBJ2-3, reads DVKVTQSSRYLVKRTGEKVFLECVQDMDHENMFWYRQDPGLGLRLIYFSYDVKMKEKGDIPEGYSVSREKKERFSLILESASTNQTSMYLCASSSGKDTQYFGPGTRLTVL.

The chain combines TRBV6-1 with TRBJ1-1; D unresolved. The CDR3 runs 13 residues. Trimming removed 4 bases from V and 4 bases from J, with 10 bases in between. Germline V gene lookup returns CDR1 MNHNS and CDR2 SASEGT. CDR3 nucleotides: TGTGCCAGCAGTGCCCATCAGAGCACTGAAGCTTTCTTT. Its protein product is CASSAHQSTEAFF.

V usage is TRBV10-3 and J usage is TRBJ2-1; perhaps TRBD2 as D (5 bases). Germline CDR1 ENHRY, CDR2 SYGVKD. The V gene lost 4 bases and the J gene lost 6 bases, with 13 bases spanning the gap. The CDR3 consists of 14 residues. DNA of the CDR3: TGTGCCATCAGTGGGAACTTGGACTCCAATGAGCAGTTCTTC. It specifies CAISGNLDSNEQFF.

This clone was picked up one time. V usage is TRBV7-2 and J usage is TRBJ1-2; D gene unclear. Trimming took 5 bases from V and 4 from J, leaving 14 bases between them. CDR3 length: 14 amino acids. Germline CDR1 SGHTA, CDR2 FQGNSA. CDR3 bases: TGTGCCAGCAGCCCTCAGGCTGGAGGCTATGGCTACACCTTC. Amino acids: CASSPQAGGYGYTF.

The chain joins TRBV6-1 to TRBJ2-7; D might be TRBD2 (5 bases). From germline, CDR1 is MNHNS and CDR2 SASEGT. V dropped 0 bases and J dropped 6 bases, with 15 bases sitting between them. This CDR3 has 15 amino acids. The CDR3 DNA follows: TGTGCCAGCAGTGAAGCGGGCAGGAGGCGACTCGAGCAGTACTTC. Protein product: CASSEAGRRRLEQYF.

The rearrangement joins TRBV5-1 to TRBJ1-2, with D uncertain. Germline V gene sequence: CDR1 SGHRS, CDR2 YFSETQ. The CDR3 runs to 14 residues. The germline V and J ends were trimmed by 2 bases and 3 bases, with 11 bases remaining between them. The CDR3 region is CASSFDVGYYGYTF. In DNA form, the CDR3 reads TGCGCCAGCAGCTTCGACGTGGGCTACTATGGCTACACCTTC.

This chain uses TRBV6-1 with TRBJ1-2; 9 bases fit TRBD1. CDR1 MNHNS and CDR2 SASEGT come from the germline V gene. V lost 6 bases and J lost 6; bases outside the gene matches: 11. The CDR3 loop spans 15 amino acids. The CDR3 loop reads CASSNLRQGVDGYTF. For the CDR3, the DNA is TGTGCCAGCAGCAACCTCAGACAGGGGGTGGATGGCTACACCTTC.

The rearrangement uses TRBV19 and TRBJ2-1; D is perhaps TRBD2 (5 bases). This CDR3 is built from 13 residues. CDR1 LNHDA and CDR2 SQIVND come from the germline V gene (reference sequence). Between the trimmed V and J ends, which lost 3 bases and 9 bases, there was a span of 12 bases. CDR3 DNA sequence: TGTGCCAGTAGTATTGTAGAGGGAAGTGAGCAGTTCTTC. Encoded protein: CASSIVEGSEQFF.

The gene calls are TRBV7-8 and TRBJ2-3; maybe TRBD2 (5 bases). Germline CDR1 reads SGHVS; CDR2 reads FQNEAQ. With 4 bases removed from V and 1 base from J, the gap between germline ends came to 6 bases. The CDR3 has 13 amino acids. The CDR3 region is CASSSGGTDTQYF. CDR3 coding DNA: TGTGCCAGCAGCTCCGGGGGCACAGATACGCAGTATTTT.

This sequence joins TRBV6-5 and TRBJ2-7, with D possibly matching TRBD1 (6 bases). CDR1 is MNHEY and CDR2 is SVGAGI in the germline V gene. This CDR3 spans 13 amino acids. Trimming left V 6 bases short and J 2 bases short, with 11 bases between. Written as DNA, the CDR3 is TGTGCCAGCAGGGCACAGGGCACCTACGAGCAGTACTTC. Its translation: CASRAQGTYEQYF.

The genes are TRBV28 and TRBJ1-3; D unresolved. V dropped 1 base and J dropped 0 bases, with 7 bases sitting between them. The CDR3 contains 15 residues. The V gene's germline CDR1 is MDHEN and CDR2 SYDVKM. The CDR3 region has the DNA TGTGCCAGCAGTTTATCAGCGAGCTCTGGAAACACCATATATTTT. It yields the protein CASSLSASSGNTIYF.

The chain uses TRBV6-1 and TRBJ2-7; 7 bases fit TRBD1. The length of the CDR3 is 13 residues. From germline, CDR1 is MNHNS and CDR2 SASEGT. The V gene end was trimmed by 6 bases and the J gene end by 1 base; junction bases not matched to a gene: 3. CDR3 coding DNA: TGTGCCAGCAGGATGACAGGGTCCTACGAGCAGTACTTC. Amino acids: CASRMTGSYEQYF.

The chain couples TRBV6-5 to TRBJ2-7; TRBD1 matches 11 bases. This CDR3 is built from 14 residues. The V segment lost 0 bases and the J segment 10 bases; nucleotides outside the gene matches: 5. Looked up from germline, CDR1 is MNHEY and CDR2 is SVGAGI. CDR3 protein: CASSYSVGQGEQYF. The CDR3 region has the DNA TGTGCCAGCAGTTACTCCGTGGGACAGGGGGAACAGTACTTC.

This clone was observed a single time. This chain uses TRBV27 with TRBJ1-6, with 10 positions matching TRBD1. CDR1 and CDR2 from the germline V gene are MNHEY and SMNVEV (reference sequence). The ends lost 8 bases at V and 10 bases at J; junction bases unmatched: 5. The CDR3 is 13 amino acids. The CDR3 DNA reads as TGTGCCAGCGGACAGGGGGGTGGATCACCCCTCCACTTT. Its protein is CASGQGGGSPLHF.

This chain connects TRBV6-6 to TRBJ1-2, with D hard to call. This CDR3 spans 14 amino acids. Germline V lookup: CDR1 MNHNY, CDR2 SVGAGI (reference sequence). V was pared by 6 bases and J by 2 bases, with 13 bases between. CDR3 nucleotide sequence: TGTGCCAGCAGCCGAGGGTACGGGAACTATGGCTACACCTTC. Its protein is CASSRGYGNYGYTF.

The chain joins TRBV6-1 to TRBJ1-5; D ambiguous. The CDR3 contains 13 residues. Germline V gene data show CDR1 as MNHNS and CDR2 as SASEGT. Trimming took off 5 bases at V and 6 bases at J, with 11 bases between the two ends. CDR3 nucleotide sequence: TGTGCCAGCAGTTCCGAGCTGTTTCAGCCCCAGCATTTT. Protein: CASSSELFQPQHF.

The genes are TRBV10-3 and TRBJ2-4; perhaps TRBD1 as D (6 bases). V lost 5 bases and J 1 base, leaving 6 bases between the germline ends. The CDR3 is 13 amino acids. Germline V gene lookup returns CDR1 ENHRY and CDR2 SYGVKD. The CDR3 coding sequence is TGTGCCATCAGTCAGGGGGCCAAAAACATTCAGTACTTC. This codes for CAISQGAKNIQYF.

The chain combines TRBV7-8 with TRBJ1-5; unclear D gene. Trimming took off 4 bases at V and 0 bases at J, with 13 bases between the two ends. The CDR3 contains 16 residues. The germline CDR1 and CDR2 sequences are SGHVS and FQNEAQ. The CDR3 here is CASSSFGSDSNQPQHF. The CDR3 nucleotides are TGTGCCAGCAGCTCCTTTGGGAGTGATAGCAATCAGCCCCAGCATTTT.

The V gene is TRBV5-1, the J gene TRBJ1-1; perhaps TRBD1 as D (6 bases). The germline CDR1 and CDR2 sequences are SGHRS and YFSETQ. The CDR3 loop spans 17 amino acids. Trimming pared 0 bases from V and 2 bases from J, leaving 17 bases between. The CDR3 nucleotides are TGCGCCAGCAGCTTGGTCCCGGGGGCCCTGAGAAACACTGAAGCTTTCTTT. Amino acid sequence: CASSLVPGALRNTEAFF.

V usage is TRBV28 and J usage is TRBJ1-2; 7 nucleotides agree with TRBD1. This CDR3 has 18 amino acids. Germline assignment: CDR1 MDHEN and CDR2 SYDVKM. With V trimmed by 6 bases and J by 1 base, 17 bases remained unmatched. The CDR3 DNA follows: TGTGCCAGCAGGGGTGGGGGCACAGGGGACTTTTTTAACTATGGCTACACCTTC. Amino acid sequence: CASRGGGTGDFFNYGYTF.